This T cell receptor beta chain was captured by sequencing in a study of blood T cell repertoires in COVID-19. Trimming stripped 6 bases from V and 8 bases from J, with 8 bases between. Germline V gene lookup returns CDR1 MNHEY and CDR2 SVGAGI. There are 12 residues in the CDR3. This clone was seen a handful of times. Sequencing used immunoSEQ multiplex PCR; TCRdb keeps in-frame clones, though not all of them. The profile shows approximately 150,000 clones, 65% to 90% of them singletons. V usage is TRBV6-5 and J usage is TRBJ1-6, with D possibly being TRBD1 (5 bases). This receptor was taken from a man aged 45-65 years who had recovered from COVID-19. Material for sequencing was PBMCs or T cells enriched from blood (not recorded which). The CDR3 DNA is TGTGCCAGCAGAATAGGGGATTCACCCCTCCACTTT. This translates into CASRIGDSPLHF.